This TCR beta chain emerged from a study of blood T cells in healthy people across ages. Study results and limitations: It was held that diversity estimates obtained from one million T cells represented underestimates.

This clonotype showed up just a few times. The target antigen is unknown. V was shortened by 4 bases and J by 4 bases, with 10 bases between the two germline ends. CDR1 and CDR2 from the germline V gene are LGHNT and FRNRAP. This CDR3 is 13 amino acids long. With a J-beta primer mix and a sample-barcoded 5' primer, a second PCR ran about 7 to 11 cycles. Via MiXCR, TCRdb re-called the 5' RACE reads, giving one row per CDR3 protein. The sample has 850,000 to 1,100,000 distinct CDR3 sequences, 30% to 40% seen once; the top ten hold roughly 14%. The TCR originated in a man younger than 35 in good health. The chain combines TRBV12-5 with TRBJ1-2; possibly TRBD1 for D (6 bases). Sample: blood. The CDR3: CASGSEGGYGYTF. CDR3 in DNA: TGTGCTAGTGGTTCGGAGGGGGGCTATGGCTACACCTTC.